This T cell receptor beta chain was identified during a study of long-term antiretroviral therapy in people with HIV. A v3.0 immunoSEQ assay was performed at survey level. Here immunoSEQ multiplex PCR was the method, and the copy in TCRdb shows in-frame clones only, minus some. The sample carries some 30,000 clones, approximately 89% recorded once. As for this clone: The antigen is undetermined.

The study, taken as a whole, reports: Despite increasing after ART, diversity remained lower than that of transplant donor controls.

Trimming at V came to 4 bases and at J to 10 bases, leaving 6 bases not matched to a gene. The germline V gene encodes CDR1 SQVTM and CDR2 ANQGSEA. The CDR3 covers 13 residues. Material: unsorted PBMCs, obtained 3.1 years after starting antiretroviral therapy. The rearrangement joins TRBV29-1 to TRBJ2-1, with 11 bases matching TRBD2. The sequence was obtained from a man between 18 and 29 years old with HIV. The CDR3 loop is CSVGLAGGIEQFF. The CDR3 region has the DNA TGCAGCGTTGGTCTAGCGGGAGGCATAGAGCAGTTCTTC.